This T cell receptor (beta chain) was sequenced for a study of T-cell reconstitution after alpha-beta-depleted transplantation in children. Unique molecular identifiers were incorporated when the TCRbeta library was constructed. One entry per CDR3 protein, called by TCRdb with MiXCR from the PCR reads. The profile shows hundreds of thousands of distinct CDR3 sequences, around 9.6% of them singletons. Germline V gives CDR1 MGHRA, CDR2 YSYEKL. This CDR3 is 14 amino acids long. V gave up 4 bases and J gave up 6 bases; unmatched junction bases: 5. This clonotype was observed at least ten times. The chain has TRBV4-1 and TRBJ2-1, with 8 bases that match TRBD2. This TCR was sampled from a human donor who donated a stem cell graft to a child with acute lymphoblastic leukemia. Material: PBMCs from the stem cell graft donor, obtained from the stem cell graft. The CDR3 DNA reads TGCGCCAGCAGCCTTAGCGGGGCGCTCAATGAGCAGTTCTTC. This codes for CASSLSGALNEQFF.